This TCR beta chain derives from a study of CD8 T cells in ankylosing spondylitis. The length of the CDR3 is 15 residues. V lost 0 bases and J lost 5, with 12 bases in between. Germline V gene sequence: CDR1 ENHRY, CDR2 SYGVKD. Using quantitative 5'-RACE with molecular barcodes, the authors made TCR beta libraries. TCRdb ran MiXCR on the 5' RACE reads and lists one entry per CDR3 protein. Of more than 150,000 distinct CDR3 sequences in the sample, around a tenth were seen once. This clonotype was recorded a few times. The sequence came from a male donor with ankylosing spondylitis or in good health (not recorded which). The chain carries TRBV10-3 and TRBJ2-3; possible D gene TRBD2, 5 bases. The sequencing input was blood, either unsorted or a sorted T cell fraction (not recorded which). The CDR3 DNA follows: TGTGCCATCAGTGAGTCGGCTAGTCGGGGAGATACGCAGTATTTT. Protein product: CAISESASRGDTQYF.